The rows below give T cell receptor beta chains drawn from one sample of a study of shared clonotypes between healthy human individuals. The protocol was immunoSEQ multiplex PCR, while the TCRdb copy is restricted to in-frame clones and leaves out a portion. The sample records about 320,000 clones, around 87% being singletons. Sequenced: memory CD8+ T cells sorted from blood. These receptors originate from a man aged 18 to 29 in good health. Each CDR3 is given with its conserved first and last residue. Each record gives: clone size, D gene, J gene, V gene, CDR3 protein, CDR3 DNA. D genes are given only for firm matches. Clone size is shown for a subset of rows, as once, few, many or a class of expanded clone.

clone_size: -
d_call: -
j_call: TRBJ1-1
v_call: TRBV7-6
cdr3_aa: CASSLEKRSTEAFF
cdr3_nt: TGTGCCAGCAGCTTAGAGAAGCGGAGCACTGAAGCTTTCTTT

clone_size: -
d_call: -
j_call: TRBJ1-3
v_call: TRBV29-1
cdr3_aa: CSVAGRNTIYF
cdr3_nt: TGCAGCGTTGCCGGGAGGAACACCATATATTTT

clone_size: -
d_call: -
j_call: TRBJ2-5
v_call: TRBV9
cdr3_aa: CASSFGETQYF
cdr3_nt: TGTGCCAGCAGCTTCGGAGAGACCCAGTACTTC

clone_size: -
d_call: -
j_call: TRBJ1-1
v_call: TRBV7-9
cdr3_aa: CASSRALGINTEAFF
cdr3_nt: TGTGCCAGCAGCCGTGCTCTTGGCATTAACACTGAAGCTTTCTTT

clone_size: -
d_call: -
j_call: TRBJ2-2
v_call: TRBV5-6
cdr3_aa: CASSLLWPGELFF
cdr3_nt: TGTGCCAGCAGCTTGTTATGGCCCGGGGAGCTGTTTTTT

clone_size: -
d_call: TRBD1
j_call: TRBJ2-1
v_call: TRBV7-9
cdr3_aa: CASTAGTGIYVYEQFF
cdr3_nt: TGTGCCAGCACCGCGGGGACAGGGATTTATGTCTATGAGCAGTTCTTC

clone_size: -
d_call: -
j_call: TRBJ1-5
v_call: TRBV7-2
cdr3_aa: CASSSDGRYSNQPQHF
cdr3_nt: TGTGCCAGCAGCTCCGACGGCAGATATAGCAATCAGCCCCAGCATTTT

clone_size: -
d_call: -
j_call: TRBJ2-7
v_call: TRBV5-4
cdr3_aa: CASSSLGEQYF
cdr3_nt: TGTGCCAGCAGCTCCCTAGGCGAGCAGTACTTC

clone_size: -
d_call: -
j_call: TRBJ1-5
v_call: TRBV5-1
cdr3_aa: CASSLVSGSDQPQHF
cdr3_nt: TGCGCCAGCAGCTTGGTTTCAGGGTCGGATCAGCCCCAGCATTTT

clone_size: -
d_call: -
j_call: TRBJ2-2
v_call: TRBV29-1
cdr3_aa: CSVLRKAGELFF
cdr3_nt: TGCAGCGTTCTCAGGAAGGCCGGGGAGCTGTTTTTT

clone_size: once
d_call: -
j_call: TRBJ2-7
v_call: TRBV7-9
cdr3_aa: CASSHPSWGIRTYEQYF
cdr3_nt: TGTGCCAGCAGCCACCCCAGCTGGGGTATTAGGACCTACGAGCAGTACTTC

clone_size: -
d_call: -
j_call: TRBJ2-2
v_call: TRBV6-1
cdr3_aa: CASSVQGPYPNTGELFF
cdr3_nt: TGTGCCAGCAGTGTGCAGGGGCCGTACCCGAACACCGGGGAGCTGTTTTTT

clone_size: -
d_call: -
j_call: TRBJ2-3
v_call: TRBV2
cdr3_aa: CASRAYTDTQYF
cdr3_nt: TGTGCCAGCAGAGCCTATACAGATACGCAGTATTTT

clone_size: -
d_call: -
j_call: TRBJ2-3
v_call: TRBV5-6
cdr3_aa: CASGTDTQYF
cdr3_nt: TGTGCCAGCGGCACAGATACGCAGTATTTT

clone_size: -
d_call: -
j_call: TRBJ2-6
v_call: TRBV5-5
cdr3_aa: CASSGWREPEGAGANVLTF
cdr3_nt: TGTGCCAGCAGTGGGTGGCGGGAGCCCGAGGGGGCTGGGGCCAACGTCCTGACTTTC

clone_size: -
d_call: TRBD1
j_call: TRBJ1-4
v_call: TRBV5-4
cdr3_aa: CASSLAGTGNEKLFF
cdr3_nt: TGTGCCAGCAGCTTGGCCGGGACAGGGAATGAAAAACTGTTTTTT

clone_size: -
d_call: TRBD1
j_call: TRBJ2-3
v_call: TRBV29-1
cdr3_aa: CSVEVQGAGDTQYF
cdr3_nt: TGCAGCGTTGAAGTACAGGGGGCGGGAGATACGCAGTATTTT

clone_size: -
d_call: -
j_call: TRBJ2-1
v_call: TRBV7-3
cdr3_aa: CASSLSFGGPYYNEQFF
cdr3_nt: TGTGCCAGCAGCTTAAGTTTTGGGGGGCCATACTACAATGAGCAGTTCTTC

clone_size: -
d_call: TRBD2
j_call: TRBJ2-7
v_call: TRBV11-2
cdr3_aa: CASRRSGSSYEQYF
cdr3_nt: TGTGCCAGCAGACGTAGCGGGAGCTCCTACGAGCAGTACTTC

clone_size: -
d_call: -
j_call: TRBJ1-2
v_call: TRBV27
cdr3_aa: CASRNRGSFYGYTF
cdr3_nt: TGTGCCAGCAGAAATCGGGGGAGTTTCTATGGCTACACCTTC

clone_size: -
d_call: -
j_call: TRBJ2-1
v_call: TRBV27
cdr3_aa: CATSEYNEQFF
cdr3_nt: TGTGCCACCTCGGAGTACAATGAGCAGTTCTTC

clone_size: once
d_call: -
j_call: TRBJ2-3
v_call: TRBV9
cdr3_aa: CASSYAGTFTDTQYF
cdr3_nt: TGTGCCAGCAGCTACGCGGGGACCTTCACAGATACGCAGTATTTT

clone_size: -
d_call: -
j_call: TRBJ2-1
v_call: TRBV5-1
cdr3_aa: CASSLDRANEQFF
cdr3_nt: TGCGCCAGCAGCTTGGATAGGGCCAATGAGCAGTTCTTC

clone_size: -
d_call: -
j_call: TRBJ2-3
v_call: TRBV4-1
cdr3_aa: CASSQVSVPVRTDTQYF
cdr3_nt: TGCGCCAGCAGCCAAGTTTCGGTACCAGTCCGCACAGATACGCAGTATTTT

clone_size: -
d_call: TRBD1
j_call: TRBJ2-5
v_call: TRBV28
cdr3_aa: CASSLLKGARVETQYF
cdr3_nt: TGTGCCAGCAGTTTATTGAAGGGGGCGCGGGTAGAGACCCAGTACTTC

clone_size: -
d_call: TRBD1
j_call: TRBJ2-7
v_call: TRBV5-5
cdr3_aa: CASSLGGTGLDEQYF
cdr3_nt: TGTGCCAGCAGCTTGGGAGGGACAGGGTTGGACGAGCAGTACTTC

clone_size: -
d_call: -
j_call: TRBJ1-1
v_call: TRBV13
cdr3_aa: CASCKTENTEAFF
cdr3_nt: TGTGCCAGCTGTAAGACGGAAAACACTGAAGCTTTCTTT

clone_size: -
d_call: -
j_call: TRBJ1-3
v_call: TRBV7-6
cdr3_aa: CASSFSSGSGNTIYF
cdr3_nt: TGTGCCAGCAGTTTTTCCAGCGGATCTGGAAACACCATATATTTT

clone_size: -
d_call: TRBD1
j_call: TRBJ2-5
v_call: TRBV10-1
cdr3_aa: CASSDSGTGKKTQYF
cdr3_nt: TGCGCCAGCAGCGACTCCGGGACAGGGAAAAAGACCCAGTACTTC

clone_size: -
d_call: -
j_call: TRBJ1-5
v_call: TRBV4-1
cdr3_aa: CASSPTGGSNQPQHF
cdr3_nt: TGCGCCAGCAGCCCTACGGGCGGTAGCAATCAGCCCCAGCATTTT

clone_size: once
d_call: -
j_call: TRBJ2-7
v_call: TRBV27
cdr3_aa: CASSLKYPGSSYEQYF
cdr3_nt: TGTGCCAGCAGTTTAAAGTATCCAGGGAGCTCCTACGAGCAGTACTTC

clone_size: -
d_call: -
j_call: TRBJ1-1
v_call: TRBV6-1
cdr3_aa: CASSDGGLNTEAFF
cdr3_nt: TGTGCCAGCAGTGACGGGGGATTGAACACTGAAGCTTTCTTT

clone_size: -
d_call: -
j_call: TRBJ2-7
v_call: TRBV5-6
cdr3_aa: CASSLSAGEQYF
cdr3_nt: TGTGCCAGCAGCTTGTCGGCGGGAGAGCAGTACTTC

clone_size: -
d_call: TRBD1
j_call: TRBJ1-2
v_call: TRBV27
cdr3_aa: CASSLETGGDYGYTF
cdr3_nt: TGTGCCAGCAGTTTGGAGACAGGGGGCGACTATGGCTACACCTTC

clone_size: -
d_call: TRBD2
j_call: TRBJ2-5
v_call: TRBV14
cdr3_aa: CASSQGISGGETQYF
cdr3_nt: TGTGCCAGCAGCCAAGGGATTAGCGGGGGAGAGACCCAGTACTTC

clone_size: -
d_call: TRBD1
j_call: TRBJ1-2
v_call: TRBV12-5
cdr3_aa: CASGWDRLNYGYTF
cdr3_nt: TGTGCTAGTGGTTGGGACAGACTTAACTATGGCTACACCTTC

clone_size: once
d_call: TRBD1
j_call: TRBJ2-1
v_call: TRBV9
cdr3_aa: CASSPRGLNEQFF
cdr3_nt: TGTGCCAGCAGCCCAAGGGGGCTCAATGAGCAGTTCTTC

clone_size: -
d_call: TRBD1
j_call: TRBJ2-3
v_call: TRBV15
cdr3_aa: CATSRTGGPDTQYF
cdr3_nt: TGTGCCACCAGCAGGACAGGGGGTCCAGATACGCAGTATTTT

clone_size: once
d_call: -
j_call: TRBJ1-2
v_call: TRBV7-6
cdr3_aa: CASSPSGTIDYGYTF
cdr3_nt: TGTGCCAGCAGCCCGTCCGGGACTATCGACTATGGCTACACCTTC

clone_size: -
d_call: -
j_call: TRBJ1-6
v_call: TRBV5-1
cdr3_aa: CASSAEFESSYNSPLHF
cdr3_nt: TGCGCCAGCAGCGCAGAATTCGAAAGCTCCTATAATTCACCCCTCCACTTT

clone_size: -
d_call: -
j_call: TRBJ1-1
v_call: TRBV4-3
cdr3_aa: CASSQVKGAEAFF
cdr3_nt: TGCGCCAGCAGCCAGGTTAAAGGGGCCGAAGCTTTCTTT

clone_size: -
d_call: TRBD1
j_call: TRBJ1-4
v_call: TRBV28
cdr3_aa: CASSSSNTGAEEKLFF
cdr3_nt: TGTGCCAGCAGTTCCAGCAATACAGGGGCGGAAGAAAAACTGTTTTTT

clone_size: -
d_call: -
j_call: TRBJ2-7
v_call: TRBV6-6
cdr3_aa: CASSYWGAVPSYEQYF
cdr3_nt: TGTGCCAGCAGTTACTGGGGAGCGGTCCCTTCCTACGAGCAGTACTTC

clone_size: -
d_call: -
j_call: TRBJ1-3
v_call: TRBV5-8
cdr3_aa: CASSSGLAASGNTIYF
cdr3_nt: TGTGCCAGCAGCTCGGGACTCGCCGCTTCTGGAAACACCATATATTTT

clone_size: -
d_call: -
j_call: TRBJ1-5
v_call: TRBV6-5
cdr3_aa: CASSTGNQPQHF
cdr3_nt: TGTGCCAGCAGTACAGGCAATCAGCCCCAGCATTTT

clone_size: -
d_call: -
j_call: TRBJ1-5
v_call: TRBV28
cdr3_aa: CASSFPDSYQPQHF
cdr3_nt: TGTGCCAGCAGTTTCCCAGACAGTTACCAGCCCCAGCATTTT

clone_size: -
d_call: -
j_call: TRBJ1-1
v_call: TRBV5-1
cdr3_aa: CASSPEGESDEAFF
cdr3_nt: TGCGCCAGCAGCCCAGAAGGGGAAAGTGATGAAGCTTTCTTT

clone_size: -
d_call: -
j_call: TRBJ2-5
v_call: TRBV27
cdr3_aa: CASSLLDEETQYF
cdr3_nt: TGTGCCAGCAGTTTATTGGACGAGGAGACCCAGTACTTC

clone_size: -
d_call: -
j_call: TRBJ1-2
v_call: TRBV7-9
cdr3_aa: CASSFPYQLLTALNYGYTF
cdr3_nt: TGTGCCAGCAGCTTTCCATATCAACTTCTCACGGCTCTTAACTATGGCTACACCTTC

clone_size: -
d_call: -
j_call: TRBJ2-7
v_call: TRBV27
cdr3_aa: CASSSGTSGAYEQYF
cdr3_nt: TGTGCCAGCTCATCCGGGACATCAGGGGCCTACGAGCAGTACTTC

clone_size: -
d_call: -
j_call: TRBJ2-1
v_call: TRBV19
cdr3_aa: CASSTGGQNNEQFF
cdr3_nt: TGTGCCAGTAGTACGGGTGGACAGAACAATGAGCAGTTCTTC

clone_size: -
d_call: TRBD1
j_call: TRBJ1-1
v_call: TRBV5-1
cdr3_aa: CASSLSQGIYTEAFF
cdr3_nt: TGCGCCAGCAGCCTCTCACAGGGGATATACACTGAAGCTTTCTTT

clone_size: -
d_call: -
j_call: TRBJ1-6
v_call: TRBV28
cdr3_aa: CASSLQGEGSPLHF
cdr3_nt: TGTGCCAGCAGTTTACAGGGAGAGGGGTCACCCCTCCACTTT

clone_size: -
d_call: TRBD1
j_call: TRBJ2-2
v_call: TRBV5-1
cdr3_aa: CASSFTGGTTGELFF
cdr3_nt: TGCGCCAGCAGCTTCACAGGGGGAACAACCGGGGAGCTGTTTTTT